This T cell receptor (beta chain) was recorded in a study of post-analysis software for immune sequencing data. This clonotype was seen once. The antigen is not known. Study-level findings and limits: Patients used a handful of TRBV segments, including TRBV5-6, TRBV5-1 and TRBV20-1, more often than controls.

The TCR beta cDNA libraries carried unique molecular identifiers. MiXCR, run by TCRdb on the PCR reads, gives a single entry per CDR3 protein. This repertoire shows about 460,000 distinct CDR3 sequences, 45% found once; its top ten account for about 12%. The trim removed 5 bases at V and 5 bases at J, leaving 10 bases unmatched. This CDR3 has 17 residues. The sequenced sample was blood. The source is a girl between 10 and 17 years old with multiple sclerosis. The chain employs TRBV12-3 or TRBV12-4 and TRBJ2-5; 14 bases agree with TRBD2. The CDR3 bases are TGTGCCAGCAGTACCGGGACTAGCGGGAGAGTTCTCGAGACCCAGTACTTC. Its protein is CASSTGTSGRVLETQYF.